Listed below are T cell receptor beta chains from one sample, sequenced in a study of cytomegalovirus exposure and HLA in healthy donors. Assay used: immunoSEQ multiplex PCR; TCRdb lists only in-frame clones, some missing. Among tens of thousands of clones listed, roughly four fifths were seen once. Source material: PBMCs. All receptors come from a middle-aged man in good health and CMV-seronegative. The CDR3 runs from the conserved cysteine through the conserved F or W. A D gene is named only where the DNA matches it firmly. Clone size is given for some rows only: seen once, a few or many times, or a class if the clone is expanded.

v_call,clone_size,d_call,j_call,cdr3_nt,cdr3_aa
TRBV5-1,.,.,TRBJ1-2,TGCGCCAGCAGCTCTCTACAGGCGAACTATGGCTACACCTTC,CASSSLQANYGYTF
TRBV5-1,.,.,TRBJ1-1,TGCGCCAGCAGCTCGAACGCGGGGGAAGCTTTCTTT,CASSSNAGEAFF
TRBV28,few,.,TRBJ2-7,TGTGCCAGCAGTTTGGTAGGGACACCCGTCGAGCAGTACTTC,CASSLVGTPVEQYF
TRBV6-1,.,TRBD1,TRBJ1-5,TGTGCCAGCAGTGACAATCAGGGGGCCCAGCCCCAGCATTTT,CASSDNQGAQPQHF
TRBV19,.,.,TRBJ1-2,TGTGCCAGTGTTACTAACTATGGCTACACCTTC,CASVTNYGYTF
TRBV6-5,.,TRBD1,TRBJ1-1,TGTGCCAGCAGTTACTCCAGCAGGGGGCGGACTGAAGCTTTCTTT,CASSYSSRGRTEAFF
TRBV29-1,.,.,TRBJ2-3,TGCAGCTCGACAGAGCGAGATACGCAGTATTTT,CSSTERDTQYF
TRBV5-1,.,.,TRBJ1-2,TGCGCCAGCAGCTTGGGGGCAGACCTTAACTATGGCTACACCTTC,CASSLGADLNYGYTF
TRBV7-9,.,.,TRBJ2-1,TGTGCCAGCAGCGCCCCCCGAGGAAACAATGAGCAGTTCTTC,CASSAPRGNNEQFF
TRBV7-9,.,.,TRBJ2-4,TGTGCCAGCAGCTTAGTGGTCCCAGGGGGGAAAAGCATTCAGTACTTC,CASSLVVPGGKSIQYF
TRBV6-6,.,.,TRBJ1-5,TGTGCCAGCAGTCAGGGTGAAAAGCCCCAGCATTTT,CASSQGEKPQHF
TRBV18,.,.,TRBJ2-6,TGTGCCAGCTCACCAATACAGGGAGGGTCTGGGGCCAACGTCCTGACTTTC,CASSPIQGGSGANVLTF
TRBV10-1,.,.,TRBJ2-1,TGCGCCAGCAGTGAGTCCTTGGGGGGGGGCCGGAATGAGCAGTTCTTC,CASSESLGGGRNEQFF
TRBV29-1,.,TRBD1,TRBJ1-3,TGCAGCGTTGCCGCAGGGGGCAACTCTGGAAACACCATATATTTT,CSVAAGGNSGNTIYF
TRBV9,few,TRBD1,TRBJ2-7,TGTGCCAGCAGCGTAGCTCTGGACAGGGCCTACGAGCAGTACTTC,CASSVALDRAYEQYF
TRBV15,.,.,TRBJ2-7,TGTGCCACCAGCAGAGGTCTAACCTACGAGCAGTACTTC,CATSRGLTYEQYF